This entry concerns a single TCR beta chain. Its matching antigen is unknown. The data were taken from a study of post-analysis software for immune sequencing data. Included in the TCR beta cDNA libraries were unique molecular identifiers. TCRdb re-analysed the PCR reads in MiXCR, keeping a single row per CDR3 protein. The data show approximately 180,000 distinct CDR3 sequences, 30% seen once. Study results and limitations: Controls had lower frequencies than patients of four or five TRBV segments, which included TRBV5-6, TRBV5-1 and TRBV20-1.

This CDR3 has 16 amino acids. The junction had 8 bases not matched to a gene; V was cut back by 3 bases and J by 3 bases. Germline values: CDR1 SGHRS, CDR2 YFSETQ. This chain uses TRBV5-1 with TRBJ2-1; 8 bases are a match to TRBD2. This TCR was recovered from a girl between 10 and 17 years old with multiple sclerosis. The sample was blood. The DNA of the CDR3 is TGCGCCAGCAGCTCCGGAGGTAGCGGGAACTACAATGAGCAGTTCTTC. Protein sequence: CASSSGGSGNYNEQFF.